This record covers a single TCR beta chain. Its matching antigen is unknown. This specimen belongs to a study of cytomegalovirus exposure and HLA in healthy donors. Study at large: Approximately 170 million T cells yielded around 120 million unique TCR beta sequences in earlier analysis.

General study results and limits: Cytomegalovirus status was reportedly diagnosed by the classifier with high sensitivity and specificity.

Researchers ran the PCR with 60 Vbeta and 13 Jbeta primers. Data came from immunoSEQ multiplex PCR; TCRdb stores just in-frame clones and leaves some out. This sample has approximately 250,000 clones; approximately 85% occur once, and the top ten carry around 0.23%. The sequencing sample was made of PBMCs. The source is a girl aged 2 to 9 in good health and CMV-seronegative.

CDR3 region: CASSPKGQGKKETQYF. For the CDR3, the DNA is TGTGCCAGTAGCCCTAAGGGACAGGGGAAAAAAGAGACCCAGTACTTC. The chain has TRBV19 and TRBJ2-5; 10 bases agree with TRBD1. The CDR3 totals 16 residues. V was pared by 6 bases and J by 3 bases, with 10 bases of the junction left unmatched. The V gene's germline CDR1 is LNHDA and CDR2 SQIVND (reference sequence).